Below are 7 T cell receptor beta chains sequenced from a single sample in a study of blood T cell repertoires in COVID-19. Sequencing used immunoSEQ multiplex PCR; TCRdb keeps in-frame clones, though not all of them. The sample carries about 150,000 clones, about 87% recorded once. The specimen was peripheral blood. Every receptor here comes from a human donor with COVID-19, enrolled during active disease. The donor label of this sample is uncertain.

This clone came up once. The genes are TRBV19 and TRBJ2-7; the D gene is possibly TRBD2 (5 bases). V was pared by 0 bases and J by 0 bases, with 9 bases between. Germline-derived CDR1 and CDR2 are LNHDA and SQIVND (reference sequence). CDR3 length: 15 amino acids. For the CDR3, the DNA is TGTGCCAGTAGTATAGATGTCGGGAACTCCTACGAGCAGTACTTC. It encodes CASSIDVGNSYEQYF.

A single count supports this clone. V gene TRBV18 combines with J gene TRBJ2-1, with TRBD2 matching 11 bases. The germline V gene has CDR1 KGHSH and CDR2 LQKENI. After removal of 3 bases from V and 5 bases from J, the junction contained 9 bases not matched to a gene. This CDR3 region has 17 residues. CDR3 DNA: TGTGCCAGCTCACCGGTAGGGCTAGCGGGGGGAAACAATGAGCAGTTCTTC. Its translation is CASSPVGLAGGNNEQFF.

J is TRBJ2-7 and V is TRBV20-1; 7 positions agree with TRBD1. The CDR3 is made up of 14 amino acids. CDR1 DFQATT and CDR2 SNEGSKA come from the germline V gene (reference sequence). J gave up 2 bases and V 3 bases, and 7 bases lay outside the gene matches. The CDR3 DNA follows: TGCAGTGCTAGTACGGACAGGTCCACCTACGAGCAGTACTTC. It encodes CSASTDRSTYEQYF.

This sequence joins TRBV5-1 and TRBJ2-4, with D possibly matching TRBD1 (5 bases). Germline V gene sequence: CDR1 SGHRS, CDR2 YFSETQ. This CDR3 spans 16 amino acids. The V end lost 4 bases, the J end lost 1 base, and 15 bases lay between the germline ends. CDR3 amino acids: CASSLWGDSAKNIQYF. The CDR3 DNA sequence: TGCGCCAGCAGCCTGTGGGGCGATTCGGCCAAAAACATTCAGTACTTC.

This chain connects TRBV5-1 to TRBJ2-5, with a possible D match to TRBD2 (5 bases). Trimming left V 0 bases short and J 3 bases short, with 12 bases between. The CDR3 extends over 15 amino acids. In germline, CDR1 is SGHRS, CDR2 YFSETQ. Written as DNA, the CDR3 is TGCGCCAGCAGCTTGGTTCTTTCCGGGGAAGAGACCCAGTACTTC. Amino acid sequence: CASSLVLSGEETQYF.

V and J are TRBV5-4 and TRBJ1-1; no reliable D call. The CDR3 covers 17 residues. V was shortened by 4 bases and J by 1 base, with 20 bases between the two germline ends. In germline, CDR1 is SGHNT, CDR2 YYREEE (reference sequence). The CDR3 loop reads CASSVGVSRDSNTEAFF. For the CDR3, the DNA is TGTGCCAGCAGCGTTGGAGTCTCGAGGGATTCGAACACTGAAGCTTTCTTT.

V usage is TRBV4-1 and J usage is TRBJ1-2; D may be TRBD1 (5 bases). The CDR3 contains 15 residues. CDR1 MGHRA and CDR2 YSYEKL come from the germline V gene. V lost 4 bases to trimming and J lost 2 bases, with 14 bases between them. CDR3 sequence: CASSPRAGGNYGYTF. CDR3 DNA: TGCGCCAGCAGCCCGAGGGCGGGGGGGAACTATGGCTACACCTTC.